Listed here are 8 T cell receptor beta chains from one sample, sequenced in a study of shared clonotypes between healthy human individuals. Here immunoSEQ multiplex PCR was the method, and the copy in TCRdb shows in-frame clones only, minus some. Of roughly 1.4 million clones listed, around 98.5% are singletons. The sequenced material came from naive CD4+ T cells sorted from blood. Stated subset: CD45RA+ positively selected. Source of these receptors: a young man in good health.

The rearrangement uses TRBV11-2 and TRBJ1-1, with TRBD1 as a possible D gene (5 bases). V was shortened by 7 bases and J by 3 bases, with 24 bases between the two germline ends. Germline lookup yields CDR1 SGHAT and CDR2 FQNNGV. CDR3 length equals 17 residues. The CDR3 coding sequence is TGTGCCAGCACCCTCGACGCAGGGCGCAGAGGGTACACTGAAGCTTTCTTT. It yields the protein CASTLDAGRRGYTEAFF. Combining the CDR3 with reference TRBV11-2 and TRBJ1-1 gives the whole variable domain EAGVAQSPRYKIIEKRQSVAFWCNPISGHATLYWYQQILGQGPKLLIQFQNNGVVDDSQLPKDRFSAERLKGVDSTLKIQPAKLEDSAVYLCASTLDAGRRGYTEAFFGQGTRLTVV.

The V and J genes are TRBV11-2 and TRBJ2-7, with 7 bases fitting TRBD1. V lost 2 bases, J lost 1 base, and 17 bases stayed unmatched. CDR3 size: 19 residues. The germline CDR1 and CDR2 sequences are SGHAT and FQNNGV. CDR3 bases: TGTGCCAGCAGCTTACTCCTATCTACGCCTCCACAGGGGTCCTACGAGCAGTACTTC. It translates to CASSLLLSTPPQGSYEQYF.

V is TRBV25-1 and J is TRBJ2-7, with TRBD1 as a possible D gene (5 bases). V lost 9 bases and J 7 bases, leaving 19 bases between the germline ends. In germline, CDR1 is MGHDK, CDR2 SYGVNS. The CDR3 sequence is 13 residues long. CDR3 sequence (DNA): TGTGCCAGTCTACCTACAGGTCCCGGGGAGCAGTACTTC. Amino acid sequence: CASLPTGPGEQYF.

This clone was detected only once. The chain couples TRBV28 to TRBJ1-5, with D possibly TRBD1 on 6 matching bases. Trimming removed 2 bases from V and 7 bases from J, with 21 bases in between. CDR1 is MDHEN, CDR2 SYDVKM, per germline. The CDR3 has 17 amino acids. CDR3 protein: CASSLTQGSGERQPQHF. CDR3 in DNA: TGTGCCAGCAGTTTAACCCAAGGATCAGGGGAGAGGCAGCCCCAGCATTTT.

The rearrangement uses TRBV5-1 and TRBJ2-1, with D perhaps matching TRBD2 (6 bases). The germline CDR1 and CDR2 sequences are SGHRS and YFSETQ. The CDR3 is 14 residues long. Deletions cut 6 bases from V and 2 bases from J, with 12 bases between. DNA for the CDR3: TGCGCCAGCACTCTCCGCGGGACCTACAATGAGCAGTTCTTC. Its protein is CASTLRGTYNEQFF.

V and J are TRBV18 and TRBJ2-7; 9 bases line up with TRBD1. Looked up from germline, CDR1 is KGHSH and CDR2 is LQKENI. CDR3 length: 16 amino acids. After removal of 3 bases from V and 6 bases from J, the junction contained 12 bases not matched to a gene. CDR3 nucleotides: TGTGCCAGCTCACCTGGATCTAACAGGGGGCAAGGCGAGCAGTACTTC. As protein: CASSPGSNRGQGEQYF.

The V gene is TRBV9, the J gene TRBJ2-5, with TRBD2 matching 13 bases. V lost 8 bases, J lost 3 bases, and 1 base stayed unmatched. From germline, CDR1 is SGDLS and CDR2 YYNGEE. CDR3 length equals 13 residues. CDR3 loop: CASGLAGEETQYF. In DNA form, the CDR3 reads TGTGCCAGTGGACTAGCGGGGGAAGAGACCCAGTACTTC.

The rearrangement joins TRBV28 to TRBJ2-1, with D unresolved. Per the germline V gene, CDR1 is MDHEN and CDR2 is SYDVKM. Trimming cost V 6 bases and J 2 bases, with 8 bases left between them. This CDR3 contains 13 residues. The chain's CDR3 is CASRPVTYNEQFF. The CDR3, as DNA: TGTGCCAGCAGACCAGTGACCTACAATGAGCAGTTCTTC. The full variable domain, rest sourced from reference TRBV28 and TRBJ2-1, is DVKVTQSSRYLVKRTGEKVFLECVQDMDHENMFWYRQDPGLGLRLIYFSYDVKMKEKGDIPEGYSVSREKKERFSLILESASTNQTSMYLCASRPVTYNEQFFGPGTRLTVL.